This TCR beta chain is drawn from a study of blood T cell repertoires in COVID-19. As for the study in general: Samples came from the United States, Italy and Spain, spanning acute and convalescent COVID-19. Sources were T cells, B-cell-depleted T cells, or PBMCs; the material itself was cDNA or gDNA.

Per the authors' pipeline: Reference gene primer amplification in the assay estimated nucleated cell counts. Assay: immunoSEQ multiplex PCR; the TCRdb copy retains only in-frame clones and omits some. Clone size and the V and J calls come from that table; the DNA yielded D and trimming. This repertoire shows 100,000 to 150,000 clones, around four fifths found once; its top ten account for over 5%. The V gene's germline CDR1 is MNHEY and CDR2 SMNVEV (reference sequence). The CDR3 has 15 amino acids. V was clipped by 5 bases and J by 0 bases, with 13 bases between them. The specimen was peripheral blood. The source of this sequence is a man at least 80 years old with active or convalescent COVID-19. The genes are TRBV27 and TRBJ2-5; possibly TRBD1 for D (7 bases). CDR3 residues: CASSTDRDYQETQYF. The CDR3 region has the DNA TGTGCCAGCAGTACCGACAGGGACTACCAAGAGACCCAGTACTTC.